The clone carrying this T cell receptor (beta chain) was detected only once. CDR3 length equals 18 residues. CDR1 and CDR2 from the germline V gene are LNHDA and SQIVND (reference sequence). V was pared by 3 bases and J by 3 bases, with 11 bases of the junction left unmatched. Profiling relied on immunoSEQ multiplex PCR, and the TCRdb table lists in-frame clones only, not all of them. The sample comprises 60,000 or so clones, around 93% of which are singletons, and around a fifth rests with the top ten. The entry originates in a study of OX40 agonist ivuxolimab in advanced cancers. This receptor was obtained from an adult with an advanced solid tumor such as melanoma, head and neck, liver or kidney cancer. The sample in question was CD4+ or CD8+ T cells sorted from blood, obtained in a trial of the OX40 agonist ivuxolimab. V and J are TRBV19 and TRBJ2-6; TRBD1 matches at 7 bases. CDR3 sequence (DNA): TGTGCCAGTAGTATTACCCTTAATGACAGGGTTGGGGCCAACGTCCTGACTTTC. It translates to CASSITLNDRVGANVLTF.